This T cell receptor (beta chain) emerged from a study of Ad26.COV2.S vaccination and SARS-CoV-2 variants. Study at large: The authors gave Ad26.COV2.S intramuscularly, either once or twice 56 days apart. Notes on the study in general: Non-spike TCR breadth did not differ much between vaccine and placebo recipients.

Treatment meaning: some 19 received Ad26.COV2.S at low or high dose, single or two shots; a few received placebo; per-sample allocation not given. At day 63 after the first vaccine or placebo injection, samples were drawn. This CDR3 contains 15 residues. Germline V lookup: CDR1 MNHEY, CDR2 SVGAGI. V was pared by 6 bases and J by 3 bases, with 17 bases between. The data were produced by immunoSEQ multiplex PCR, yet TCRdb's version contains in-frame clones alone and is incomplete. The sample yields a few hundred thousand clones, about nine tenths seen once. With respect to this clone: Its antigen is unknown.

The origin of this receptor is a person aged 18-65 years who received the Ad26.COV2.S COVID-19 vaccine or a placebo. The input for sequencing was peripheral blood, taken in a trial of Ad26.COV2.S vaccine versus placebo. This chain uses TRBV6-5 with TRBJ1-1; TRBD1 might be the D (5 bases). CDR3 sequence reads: CASSPQQAGDTEAFF. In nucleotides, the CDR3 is TGTGCCAGCAGCCCGCAACAGGCGGGGGACACTGAAGCTTTCTTT.